This T cell receptor beta chain was obtained from a study of early T cells in non-severe SARS-CoV-2 infection. The overall study: Chains stayed unpaired after sequencing of bulk RNA from unsorted whole blood. The study's findings and limits: Clonotype matching in VDJdb favored anti-spike CD8 responses and did not capture private and CD4 specificities.

Molecules of cDNA were individually given unique molecular identifiers that were attached to them. TCRdb processed the 5' RACE reads anew with MiXCR; each CDR3 protein has one entry. Among about 22,000 distinct CDR3 sequences, around 3.3% were seen once, and the ten largest hold roughly 5.7%. Trimming left V 1 base short and J 0 bases short, with 6 bases between. This CDR3 is built from 14 residues. Germline assignment: CDR1 SGHDN and CDR2 FVKESK. This clonotype ranks as medium-sized. Antigen: not known. The specimen was whole blood. This chain links TRBV14 with TRBJ1-1; D not resolved. The TCR was taken from an adult who was a healthcare worker with PCR-confirmed SARS-CoV-2 infection or an uninfected control (not recorded which). In DNA, the CDR3 is TGTGCCAGCAGCCAAGCGGGCATGAACACTGAAGCTTTCTTT. Amino acid sequence: CASSQAGMNTEAFF.